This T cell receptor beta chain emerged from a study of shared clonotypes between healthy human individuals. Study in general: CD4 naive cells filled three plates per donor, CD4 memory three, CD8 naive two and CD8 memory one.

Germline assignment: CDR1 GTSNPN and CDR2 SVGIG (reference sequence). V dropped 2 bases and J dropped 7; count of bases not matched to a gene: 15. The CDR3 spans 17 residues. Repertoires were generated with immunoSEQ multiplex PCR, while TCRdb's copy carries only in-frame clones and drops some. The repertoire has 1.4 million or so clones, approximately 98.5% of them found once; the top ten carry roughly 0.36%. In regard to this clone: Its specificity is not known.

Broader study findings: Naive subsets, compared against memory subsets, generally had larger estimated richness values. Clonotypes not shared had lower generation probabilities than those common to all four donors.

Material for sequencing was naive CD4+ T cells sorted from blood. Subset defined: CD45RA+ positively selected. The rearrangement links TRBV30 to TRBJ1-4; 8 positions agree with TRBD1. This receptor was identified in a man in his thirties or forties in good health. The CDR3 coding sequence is TGTGCCTGGAGTCCCGGACAGGGTTCTCAGCGGGGTGAAAAACTGTTTTTT. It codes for CAWSPGQGSQRGEKLFF.